A single sample gave rise to the 10 T cell receptor beta chains below, sequenced in a study of T cell responses to AZD1222 COVID-19 vaccine. Profiling relied on immunoSEQ multiplex PCR, and the TCRdb table lists in-frame clones only, not all of them. This sample has tens of thousands of clones, with over 65% found just once. The specimen comprised peripheral blood, sampled 28 days after the second AZD1222 dose. Receptor source: an adult who received the AZD1222 COVID-19 vaccine.

The chain is built from TRBV7-2 and TRBJ2-7, with TRBD1 identical over 7 bases. Unmatched junction bases numbered 5, after V lost 5 bases and J lost 1 base. CDR1 and CDR2 from the germline V gene are SGHTA and FQGNSA. The CDR3 is 14 amino acids. The CDR3 bases are TGTGCCAGCAGCATCAGACAGGGTTCCTACGAGCAGTACTTC. It is translated as CASSIRQGSYEQYF. Variable domain in full (rest from reference TRBV7-2 and TRBJ2-7): GAGVSQSPSNKVTEKGKDVELRCDPISGHTALYWYRQSLGQGLEFLIYFQGNSAPDKSGLPSDRFSAERTGGSVSTLTIQRTQQEDSAVYLCASSIRQGSYEQYFGPGTRLTVT.

In this sample, this clone turned up once. The J gene is TRBJ1-1, the V gene TRBV11-2; 8 positions agree with TRBD1. This CDR3 spans 14 amino acids. After removal of 6 bases from V and 4 bases from J, the junction contained 7 bases not matched to a gene. From germline, CDR1 is SGHAT and CDR2 FQNNGV. As DNA, the CDR3 is TGTGCCAGCAGGACGACAGGGGCGAGCACTGAAGCTTTCTTT. This translates into CASRTTGASTEAFF.

The gene calls are TRBV9 and TRBJ2-7; 7 nucleotides agree with TRBD2. Unmatched junction bases numbered 15, after V lost 0 bases and J lost 0 bases. CDR1 is SGDLS and CDR2 is YYNGEE in the germline V gene. The CDR3 contains 19 residues. CDR3 protein: CASSVGREAGYSLSYEQYF. CDR3 bases: TGTGCCAGCAGCGTAGGTAGAGAAGCGGGATATTCCCTCTCCTACGAGCAGTACTTC.

J is TRBJ2-2 and V is TRBV28; D gene uncertain. The CDR3 loop spans 14 amino acids. V shed 1 base and J shed 1 base, with 4 bases lying between them. Per germline, CDR1 MDHEN and CDR2 SYDVKM. The CDR3 loop reads CASSLYKNTGELFF. The CDR3 region has the DNA TGTGCCAGCAGTTTATACAAGAACACCGGGGAGCTGTTTTTT.

The chain couples TRBV11-3 to TRBJ2-1; 10 bases fit TRBD2. CDR3 size: 19 residues. The germline gives CDR1 SGHNT, CDR2 YENEEA. With V trimmed by 2 bases and J by 3 bases, 13 bases remained unmatched. Here the CDR3 DNA reads TGTGCCAGCAGCTTACTGGAGGGAATAGCGGGGGGATACTACAATGAGCAGTTCTTC. Encoded protein: CASSLLEGIAGGYYNEQFF.

This chain joins TRBV5-1 and TRBJ1-1; no clear D gene. Looked up from germline, CDR1 is SGHRS and CDR2 is YFSETQ. This CDR3 is built from 13 residues. Deletions cut 3 bases from V and 5 bases from J, with 11 bases between. The CDR3 DNA sequence: TGCGCCAGCAGCTCGCACGACATGACTGAAGCTTTCTTT. Its protein product is CASSSHDMTEAFF.

The rearrangement links TRBV5-1 to TRBJ2-6; D is unclear. Germline V gives CDR1 SGHRS, CDR2 YFSETQ. This CDR3 has 14 residues. Trimming stripped 6 bases from V and 3 bases from J, with 10 bases between. DNA for the CDR3: TGCGCCAGCACCACGTTAGGTGGGGCCAACGTCCTGACTTTC. It encodes CASTTLGGANVLTF.

J is TRBJ1-6 and V is TRBV6-2 or TRBV6-3, with no clear D. Germline V gives CDR1 MNHEY, CDR2 SVGEGT. The V end lost 6 bases, the J end lost 0 bases, and 15 bases lay between the germline ends. This CDR3 has 17 residues. The CDR3 nucleotides are TGTGCCAGCAGCCCTCCACGACGGAGCTCCTATAATTCACCCCTCCACTTT. Amino acids: CASSPPRRSSYNSPLHF.

This chain uses TRBV19 with TRBJ1-5; 7 bases agree with TRBD1. The CDR3 totals 15 residues. The germline CDR1 and CDR2 sequences are LNHDA and SQIVND (reference sequence). V lost 10 bases, J lost 6 bases, and 15 bases stayed unmatched. The CDR3 here is CATDIRQGTTQPQHF. CDR3 in DNA: TGTGCCACTGACATTCGACAGGGAACGACTCAGCCCCAGCATTTT.

This chain links TRBV2 with TRBJ1-2; 8 bases are shared with TRBD1. Germline assignment: CDR1 SNHLY and CDR2 FYNNEI. The ends lost 1 base at V and 0 bases at J; junction bases unmatched: 4. The CDR3 has 16 amino acids. The CDR3 DNA reads as TGTGCCAGCAGTGAAGGGGGACAGGTATCTAACTATGGCTACACCTTC. Translating gives CASSEGGQVSNYGYTF.